This T cell receptor beta chain was retrieved from a study of cytomegalovirus exposure and HLA in healthy donors. The PCR employed 60 Vbeta primers together with 13 Jbeta primers. Sequenced by immunoSEQ multiplex PCR; TCRdb stores in-frame clones only, minus some. The sample totals some 76,000 clones; its top ten clones hold 4% to 5.5%. J was trimmed by 6 bases and V by 4 bases; bases with no gene match: 6. In germline, CDR1 is LGHNA, CDR2 YSLEER. This CDR3 region has 15 residues. This clonotype was obtained from a man aged 35-49 years in good health and CMV-seronegative. The sample taken for sequencing was PBMCs. The genes are TRBV4-3 and TRBJ2-2; 9 nucleotides align to TRBD1. CDR3 residues: CASSLRTGDPGELFF. In DNA form, the CDR3 reads TGCGCCAGCAGCCTGCGGACAGGGGATCCCGGGGAGCTGTTTTTT.